This TCR beta chain came from a study of blood T cell repertoires in COVID-19. Trimming cost V 2 bases and J 0 bases, with 14 bases left between them. Germline-derived CDR1 and CDR2 are SGHAT and FQNNGV. The CDR3 is 17 residues long. Some clones are missing from TCRdb's copy, which holds only in-frame ones; the method was immunoSEQ multiplex PCR. The sample has around 340,000 clones; more than 70% are singletons. Seattle-derived patients entered the study during active infection and were followed longitudinally. The genes are TRBV11-2 and TRBJ1-3; no reliable D call. Sequencing was performed on peripheral blood. The receptor's source is a woman aged 55 to 70 with COVID-19, enrolled during active disease. Here the CDR3 reads CASSLQLASTSGNTIYF. CDR3 coding DNA: TGTGCCAGCAGCTTACAACTCGCTAGTACCTCTGGAAACACCATATATTTT.